What follows is one T cell receptor (beta chain) and its context. Its antigen is unknown. PCR primers comprised 60 Vbeta and 13 Jbeta primers. Repertoires were generated with immunoSEQ multiplex PCR, while TCRdb's copy carries only in-frame clones and drops some. The data hold 85,000 to 120,000 clones, with more than 60% observed a single time. CDR1 is SQVTM, CDR2 ANQGSEA, per germline. V lost 1 base to trimming and J lost 2 bases; unmatched junction nucleotides: 9. The CDR3 loop spans 16 amino acids. This specimen comes from a study of cytomegalovirus exposure and HLA in healthy donors. Overall study findings and caveats: An analysis was carried out later, and it reportedly showed fewer N-insertions in an Asian-associated ancestry cluster than the approximately 700-donor mean.

The chain joins TRBV29-1 to TRBJ2-3, with TRBD2 matching 7 bases. The TCR originated in a man between 40 and 49 years old in good health and CMV-seronegative. The sequencing sample was made of PBMCs. As DNA, the CDR3 is TGCAGCGTTGAAGCAGCCGGGACTACGAACACAGATACGCAGTATTTT. Translating gives CSVEAAGTTNTDTQYF.